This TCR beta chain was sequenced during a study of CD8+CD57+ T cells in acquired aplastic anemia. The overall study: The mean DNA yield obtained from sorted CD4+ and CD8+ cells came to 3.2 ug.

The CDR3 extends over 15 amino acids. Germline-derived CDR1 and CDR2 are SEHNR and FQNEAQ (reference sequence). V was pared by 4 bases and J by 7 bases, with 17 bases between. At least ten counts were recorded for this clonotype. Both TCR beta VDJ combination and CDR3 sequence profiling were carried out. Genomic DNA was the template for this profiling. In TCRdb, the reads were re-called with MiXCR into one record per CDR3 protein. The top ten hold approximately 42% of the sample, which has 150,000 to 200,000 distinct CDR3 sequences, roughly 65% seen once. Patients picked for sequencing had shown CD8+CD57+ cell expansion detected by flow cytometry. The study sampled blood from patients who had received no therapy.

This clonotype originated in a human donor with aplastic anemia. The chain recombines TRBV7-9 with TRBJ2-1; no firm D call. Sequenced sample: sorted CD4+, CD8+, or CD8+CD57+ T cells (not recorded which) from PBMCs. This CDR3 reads CASSSSYQEGNEQFF. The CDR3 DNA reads TGTGCCAGCAGCTCTTCCTACCAGGAAGGGAATGAGCAGTTCTTC. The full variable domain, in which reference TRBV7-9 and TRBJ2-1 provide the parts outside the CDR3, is DTGVSQNPRHKITKRGQNVTFRCDPISEHNRLYWYRQTLGQGPEFLTYFQNEAQLEKSRLLSDRFSAERPKGSFSTLEIQRTEQGDSAMYLCASSSSYQEGNEQFFGPGTRLTVL.